The 6 T cell receptor beta chains presented below share a single source sample, sequenced in a study of T cells in Graves' hyperthyroidism and ophthalmopathy. The source material, RNA transcripts, was used to amplify TCR beta CDR3 regions. During a first-round RT-PCR of the TCR CDR3, the HTBI primer set was used. TCRdb passed the multiplex PCR reads through MiXCR, listing each CDR3 protein once. The data show 400,000 to 500,000 distinct CDR3 sequences, about an eighth seen once. Sequenced input: blood. These receptors came from a woman between 18 and 29 years old with Graves' hyperthyroidism.

This clonotype was detected ten times or more. This chain links TRBV11-2 with TRBJ2-5; D remains unclear. Trimming pared 4 bases from V and 2 bases from J, leaving 11 bases between. CDR1 and CDR2 from the germline V gene are SGHAT and FQNNGV. The CDR3 spans 14 residues. The CDR3 here is CASSWERVQETQYF. CDR3 sequence (DNA): TGTGCCAGCAGCTGGGAACGAGTTCAAGAGACCCAGTACTTC.

This clonotype was recorded at least ten times. V usage is TRBV5-1 and J usage is TRBJ1-1; D unclear. This CDR3 has 15 residues. CDR1 and CDR2 from the germline V gene are SGHRS and YFSETQ. V was clipped by 3 bases and J by 5 bases, with 17 bases between them. The CDR3 DNA is TGCGCCAGCAGCTGGTCCCAACATGAGGCGACTGAAGCTTTCTTT. Its protein product is CASSWSQHEATEAFF.

This clonotype has ten or more counts. The genes are TRBV11-1 and TRBJ2-1, with a tentative D call TRBD2 (5 bases). The V and J ends lost 8 bases and 1 base respectively, with 9 bases between them. Germline V gives CDR1 SGHAT, CDR2 FQDESV (reference sequence). The CDR3 consists of 13 residues. CDR3 residues: CASEGSSYNEQFF. In DNA form, the CDR3 reads TGTGCCAGCGAGGGTTCTTCCTACAATGAGCAGTTCTTC.

Many counts were recorded for this clonotype. The CDR3 protein is CASSRGTAEAFF. CDR3 DNA sequence: TGTGCCAGCAGCCGTGGGACAGCTGAAGCTTTCTTT. The chain joins TRBV7-2 to TRBJ1-1, with 7 bases aligning to TRBD1. This CDR3 spans 12 amino acids. Per germline, CDR1 SGHTA and CDR2 FQGNSA. V was clipped by 5 bases and J by 6 bases; unmatched bases: 3. The full variable domain, with the rest looked up from reference TRBV7-2 and TRBJ1-1, is GAGVSQSPSNKVTEKGKDVELRCDPISGHTALYWYRQSLGQGLEFLIYFQGNSAPDKSGLPSDRFSAERTGGSVSTLTIQRTQQEDSAVYLCASSRGTAEAFFGQGTRLTVV.

There are a few counts of this clonotype. V is TRBV5-4 and J is TRBJ2-1; 12 bases are shared with TRBD2. With 3 bases clipped from V and 8 bases from J, the junction kept 6 bases outside the gene matches. Germline V gene data show CDR1 as SGHNT and CDR2 as YYREEE (reference sequence). The CDR3 sequence is 15 residues long. CDR3 sequence: CASSSPSGRGDEQFF. In nucleotides, the CDR3 is TGTGCCAGCAGCTCCCCTAGCGGGAGGGGCGATGAGCAGTTCTTC.

This clonotype was detected a few times. This chain joins TRBV12-3 or TRBV12-4 and TRBJ1-1; the match to TRBD1 covers 10 bases. CDR3 length equals 15 residues. With V trimmed by 6 bases and J by 6 bases, 10 bases remained unmatched. The CDR3 DNA reads as TGTGCCAGCAGCCCCCCGACAGGGGGCCTTTCTGAAGCTTTCTTT. Its protein product is CASSPPTGGLSEAFF.